Listed here is a single TCR beta chain. These data belong to a study of CD8+CD57+ T cells in acquired aplastic anemia. Patients selected for sequencing had displayed CD8+CD57+ cell expansion by flow cytometry. Germline V gene lookup returns CDR1 ENHRY and CDR2 SYGVKD. The germline V and J ends were trimmed by 0 bases and 8 bases, with 20 bases remaining between them. The CDR3 has 17 residues. CDR3 and TCR beta VDJ profiling relied on a genomic DNA template. TCRdb ran MiXCR on the reads and lists one entry per CDR3 protein. The data hold about 180,000 distinct CDR3 sequences, with less than 50% observed a single time.

This TCR came from a human donor with aplastic anemia. The specimen was sorted CD4+, CD8+, or CD8+CD57+ T cells (not recorded which) from PBMCs. The chain employs TRBV10-3 and TRBJ2-1; D possibly corresponds to TRBD2 (6 bases). The CDR3 protein is CAISESFAEAGIDEQFF. The CDR3 bases are TGTGCCATCAGTGAGTCGTTCGCGGAGGCGGGAATAGATGAGCAGTTCTTC.